Included here is one T cell receptor (beta chain) sequence, with context. Other DNA sequences in the same sample also yield this CDR3. This sample is drawn from a study of blood T cell repertoires in COVID-19. Overall study: Whether acute or convalescent, the COVID-19 samples came from the United States, Italy and Spain. Sources were T cells, B-cell-depleted T cells, or PBMCs; the material itself was cDNA or gDNA.

Per the original data handling: Counts of nucleated cells, estimated from reference gene primer amplification, were obtained. Sequencing was performed with immunoSEQ multiplex PCR; in TCRdb, only in-frame clones are kept and a portion is missing. V and J calls and clone size are copied from that table; D and trimming were computed from the DNA. Among fewer than 500,000 clones listed, around 90% were seen once. Seattle's cohort entered during active infection and was followed longitudinally. Trimming cost V 3 bases and J 4 bases; bases outside gene matches: 3. CDR1 SGHRS and CDR2 YFSETQ come from the germline V gene. The CDR3 consists of 15 residues.

The sequence was collected from a man aged 18-30 years with COVID-19, enrolled during active disease. V and J are TRBV5-1 and TRBJ2-1; TRBD2 matches 11 bases. The source material was peripheral blood. The CDR3 DNA reads as TGCGCCAGCAGCTCCGGGACTAGCGGTTACAATGAGCAGTTCTTC. The encoded protein is CASSSGTSGYNEQFF. Supplemented by reference TRBV5-1 and TRBJ2-1, the full variable domain reads KAGVTQTPRYLIKTRGQQVTLSCSPISGHRSVSWYQQTPGQGLQFLFEYFSETQRNKGNFPGRFSGRQFSNSRSEMNVSTLELGDSALYLCASSSGTSGYNEQFFGPGTRLTVL.